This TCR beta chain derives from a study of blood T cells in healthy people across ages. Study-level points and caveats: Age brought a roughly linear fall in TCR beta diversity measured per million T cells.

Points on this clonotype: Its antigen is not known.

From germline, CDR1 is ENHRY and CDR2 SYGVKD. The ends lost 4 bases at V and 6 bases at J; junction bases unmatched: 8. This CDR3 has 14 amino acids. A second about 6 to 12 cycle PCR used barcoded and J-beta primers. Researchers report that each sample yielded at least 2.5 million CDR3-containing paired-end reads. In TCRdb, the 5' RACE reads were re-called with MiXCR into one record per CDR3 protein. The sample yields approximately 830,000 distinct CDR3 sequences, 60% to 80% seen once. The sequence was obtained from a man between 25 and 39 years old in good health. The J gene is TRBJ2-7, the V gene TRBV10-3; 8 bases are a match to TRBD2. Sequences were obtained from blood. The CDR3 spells CAISVSGGPSEQYF. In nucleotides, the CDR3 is TGTGCCATCAGTGTAAGCGGGGGACCTTCCGAGCAGTACTTC.